This T cell receptor (beta chain) was captured by sequencing in a study of regulatory T cells in long-lasting Graves disease. Points from the study as a whole: Repertoires from persistent disease leaned toward TRBV28, TRBJ1-2 and TRBJ2-5. Investigators studied peripheral blood only, not thyroid tissue.

The TCR beta library used iRepertoire HTBI primers with Arm-PCR amplification of CDR3. MiXCR, run by TCRdb on the multiplex PCR reads, gives a single entry per CDR3 protein. Of 390,000 or so distinct CDR3 sequences listed, roughly 20% were seen once; the top ten hold about 27%. Specified time point: persistent/refractory GD, antithyroid drugs over 5 years with positive TRAb. RNA isolated from PBMCs was used to make the TCR library. Around 9 milliliters of peripheral blood were drawn into EDTA tubes. The CDR3 loop spans 15 amino acids. V lost 0 bases, J lost 7 bases, and 7 bases stayed unmatched. Germline CDR1 and CDR2: MNHNY and SVGAGI (reference sequence). Notes on this clonotype: Its target is not known. A read error is possible here, since a much larger clone lies one base away. This CDR3 is missing its conserved last phenylalanine or tryptophan, likely due to a read error.

Here the sequenced sample was peripheral blood mononuclear cells (PBMCs), taken when the disease was refractory, from a patient treated with antithyroid drugs. The sequence was collected from a woman in her thirties or forties with Graves disease. This chain joins TRBV6-6 and TRBJ1-2, with 8 positions matching TRBD1. The CDR3 DNA reads as TGTGCCAGCAGTTACTCGAGACAGGGGTTCGGTGGCTACACCTCC. This codes for CASSYSRQGFGGYTS.